This T cell receptor beta chain comes out of a study of T cell responses to AZD1222 COVID-19 vaccine. Study outcomes and limitations: Reportedly, close to half of spike-specific TCRs are directed against unmutated variant regions.

The protocol was immunoSEQ multiplex PCR, while the TCRdb copy is restricted to in-frame clones and leaves out a portion. Of about 210,000 clones listed, approximately 92% are singletons. As to this clone: Its antigen is still unknown.

J gave up 0 bases and V 5 bases, and 16 bases lay outside the gene matches. The V gene's germline CDR1 is MDHEN and CDR2 SYDVKM. There are 19 residues in the CDR3. The chain joins TRBV28 to TRBJ1-5; 7 nucleotides match TRBD1. This specimen consisted of peripheral blood, obtained on day 0 of AZD1222 vaccination. The receptor comes from an adult in good health. The CDR3 reads CASSTSTVTGYYSNQPQHF. CDR3 coding DNA: TGTGCCAGCAGTACCTCGACCGTGACAGGGTACTATAGCAATCAGCCCCAGCATTTT.